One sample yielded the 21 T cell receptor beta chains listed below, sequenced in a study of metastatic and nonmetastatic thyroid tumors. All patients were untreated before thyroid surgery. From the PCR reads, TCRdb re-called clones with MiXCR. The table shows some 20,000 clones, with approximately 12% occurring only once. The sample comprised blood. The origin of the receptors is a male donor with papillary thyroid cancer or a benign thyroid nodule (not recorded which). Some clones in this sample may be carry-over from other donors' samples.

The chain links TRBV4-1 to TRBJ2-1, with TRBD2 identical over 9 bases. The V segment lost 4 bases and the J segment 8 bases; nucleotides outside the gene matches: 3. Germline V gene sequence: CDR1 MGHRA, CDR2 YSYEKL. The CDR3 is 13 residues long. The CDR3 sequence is CASSPRTSDEQFF. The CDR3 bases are TGCGCCAGCAGCCCACGGACTAGCGATGAGCAGTTCTTC.

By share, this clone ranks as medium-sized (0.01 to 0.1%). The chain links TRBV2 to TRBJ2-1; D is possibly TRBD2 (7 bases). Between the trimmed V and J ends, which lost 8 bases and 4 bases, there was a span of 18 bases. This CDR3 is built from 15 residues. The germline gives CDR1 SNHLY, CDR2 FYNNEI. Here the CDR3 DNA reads TGTGCCAGCTCCCGGGGCGGGGGCCAATACAATGAGCAGTTCTTC. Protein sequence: CASSRGGGQYNEQFF.

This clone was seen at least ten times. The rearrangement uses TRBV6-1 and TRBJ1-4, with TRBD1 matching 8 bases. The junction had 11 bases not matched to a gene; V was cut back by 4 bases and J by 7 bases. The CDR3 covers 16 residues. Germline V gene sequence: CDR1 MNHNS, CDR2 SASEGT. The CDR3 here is CASSGHDRGWSEKLFF. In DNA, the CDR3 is TGTGCCAGCAGTGGACACGACAGGGGCTGGAGTGAAAAACTGTTTTTT.

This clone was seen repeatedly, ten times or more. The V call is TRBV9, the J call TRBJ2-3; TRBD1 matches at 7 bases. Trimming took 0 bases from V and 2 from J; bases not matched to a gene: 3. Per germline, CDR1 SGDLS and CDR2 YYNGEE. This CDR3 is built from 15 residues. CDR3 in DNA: TGTGCCAGCAGCGTAGGTGGGACAGTCACAGATACGCAGTATTTT. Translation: CASSVGGTVTDTQYF.

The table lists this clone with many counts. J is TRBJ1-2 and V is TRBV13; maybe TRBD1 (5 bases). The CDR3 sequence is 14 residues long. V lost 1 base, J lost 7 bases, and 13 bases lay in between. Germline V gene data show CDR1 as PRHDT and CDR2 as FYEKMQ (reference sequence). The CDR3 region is CASSLVNRPRGYTF. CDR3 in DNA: TGTGCCAGCAGCTTAGTAAACAGGCCTCGTGGCTACACCTTC.

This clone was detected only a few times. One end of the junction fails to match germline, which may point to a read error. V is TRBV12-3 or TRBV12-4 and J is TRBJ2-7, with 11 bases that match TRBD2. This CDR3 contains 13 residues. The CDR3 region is CASSLAGGGEQYF. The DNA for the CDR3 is TGTGCCAGCAGTCTAGCGGGAGGAGGCGAGCAGTACTTC.

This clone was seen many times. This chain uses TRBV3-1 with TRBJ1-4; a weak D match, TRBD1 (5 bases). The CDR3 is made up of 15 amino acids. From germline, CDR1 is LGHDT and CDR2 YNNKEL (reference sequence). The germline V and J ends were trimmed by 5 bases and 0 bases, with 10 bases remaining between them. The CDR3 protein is CASSRGTATNEKLFF. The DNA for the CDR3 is TGTGCCAGCAGCAGGGGAACTGCAACTAATGAAAAACTGTTTTTT. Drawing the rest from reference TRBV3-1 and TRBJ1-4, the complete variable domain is DTAVSQTPKYLVTQMGNDKSIKCEQNLGHDTMYWYKQDSKKFLKIMFSYNNKELIINETVPNRFSPKSPDKAHLNLHINSLELGDSAVYFCASSRGTATNEKLFFGSGTQLSVL.

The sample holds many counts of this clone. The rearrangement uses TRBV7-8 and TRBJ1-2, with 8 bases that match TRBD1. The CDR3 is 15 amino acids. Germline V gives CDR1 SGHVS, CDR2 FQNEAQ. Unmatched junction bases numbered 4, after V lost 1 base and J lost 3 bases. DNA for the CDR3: TGTGCCAGCAGCTTAGAAGGGACAGGATACTATGGCTACACCTTC. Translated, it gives CASSLEGTGYYGYTF. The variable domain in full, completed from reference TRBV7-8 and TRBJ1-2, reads GAGVSQSPRYKVAKRGQDVALRCDPISGHVSLFWYQQALGQGPEFLTYFQNEAQLDKSGLPSDRFFAERPEGSVSTLKIQRTQQEDSAVYLCASSLEGTGYYGYTFGSGTRLTVV.

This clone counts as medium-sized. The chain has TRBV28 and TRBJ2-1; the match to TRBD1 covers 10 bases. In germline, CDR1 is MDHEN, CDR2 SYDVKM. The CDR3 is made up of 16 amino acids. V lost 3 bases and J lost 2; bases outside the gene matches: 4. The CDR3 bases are TGTGCCAGCAGTTTTTCGGGACAGGGGACCTACAATGAGCAGTTCTTC. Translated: CASSFSGQGTYNEQFF. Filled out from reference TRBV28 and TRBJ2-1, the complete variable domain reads DVKVTQSSRYLVKRTGEKVFLECVQDMDHENMFWYRQDPGLGLRLIYFSYDVKMKEKGDIPEGYSVSREKKERFSLILESASTNQTSMYLCASSFSGQGTYNEQFFGPGTRLTVL.

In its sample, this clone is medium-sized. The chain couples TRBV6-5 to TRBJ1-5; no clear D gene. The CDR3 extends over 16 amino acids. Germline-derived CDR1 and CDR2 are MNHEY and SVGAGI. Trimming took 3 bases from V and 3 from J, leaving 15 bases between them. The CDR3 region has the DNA TGTGCCAGCAGTTATAGATCGGGCGGCTACAATCAGCCCCAGCATTTT. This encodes CASSYRSGGYNQPQHF.

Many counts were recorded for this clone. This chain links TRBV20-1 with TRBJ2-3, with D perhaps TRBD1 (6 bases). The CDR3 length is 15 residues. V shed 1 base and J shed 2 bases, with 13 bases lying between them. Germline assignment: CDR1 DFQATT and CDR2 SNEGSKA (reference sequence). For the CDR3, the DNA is TGCAGTGCTAGAGTCGGGGACACGATCACAGATACGCAGTATTTT. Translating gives CSARVGDTITDTQYF.

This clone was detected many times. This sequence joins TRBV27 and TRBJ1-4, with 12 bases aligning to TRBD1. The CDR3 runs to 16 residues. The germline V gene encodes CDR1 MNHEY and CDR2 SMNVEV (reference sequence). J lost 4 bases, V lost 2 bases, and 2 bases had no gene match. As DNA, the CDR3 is TGTGCCAGCAGTTTAGGGACAGGGGGCTTTAATGAAAAACTGTTTTTT. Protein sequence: CASSLGTGGFNEKLFF.

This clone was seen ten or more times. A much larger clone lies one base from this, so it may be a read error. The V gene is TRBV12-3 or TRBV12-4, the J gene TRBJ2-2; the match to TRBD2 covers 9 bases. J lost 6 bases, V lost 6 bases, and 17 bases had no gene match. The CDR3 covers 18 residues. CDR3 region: CASSPGGGRGVGPGELFF. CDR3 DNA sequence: TGTGCCAGCAGCCCGGGCGGCGGGAGGGGGGTGGGACCCGGGGAGCTGTTTTTT.

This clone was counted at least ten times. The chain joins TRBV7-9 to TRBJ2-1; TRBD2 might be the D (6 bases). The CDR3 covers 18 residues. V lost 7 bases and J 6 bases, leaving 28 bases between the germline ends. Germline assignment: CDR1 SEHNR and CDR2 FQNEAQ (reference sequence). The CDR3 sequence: CASTSSPILARRVNEQFF. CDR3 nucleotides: TGTGCCAGCACCAGCTCACCCATCCTAGCGAGGAGAGTCAATGAGCAGTTCTTC. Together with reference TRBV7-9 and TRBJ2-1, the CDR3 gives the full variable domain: DTGVSQNPRHKITKRGQNVTFRCDPISEHNRLYWYRQTLGQGPEFLTYFQNEAQLEKSRLLSDRFSAERPKGSFSTLEIQRTEQGDSAMYLCASTSSPILARRVNEQFFGPGTRLTVL.

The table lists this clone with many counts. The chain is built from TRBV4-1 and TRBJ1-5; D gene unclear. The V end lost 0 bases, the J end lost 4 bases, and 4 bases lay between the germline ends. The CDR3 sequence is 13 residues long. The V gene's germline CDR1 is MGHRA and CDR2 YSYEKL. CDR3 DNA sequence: TGCGCCAGCAGCCAAGACGGAAATCAGCCCCAGCATTTT. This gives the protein CASSQDGNQPQHF.

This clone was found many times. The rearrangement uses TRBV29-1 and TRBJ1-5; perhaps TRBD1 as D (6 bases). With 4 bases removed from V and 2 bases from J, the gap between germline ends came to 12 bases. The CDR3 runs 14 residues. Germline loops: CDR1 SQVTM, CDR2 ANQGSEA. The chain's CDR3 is CSVGEGGGNQPQHF. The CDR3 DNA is TGCAGCGTTGGGGAAGGGGGTGGCAATCAGCCCCAGCATTTT.

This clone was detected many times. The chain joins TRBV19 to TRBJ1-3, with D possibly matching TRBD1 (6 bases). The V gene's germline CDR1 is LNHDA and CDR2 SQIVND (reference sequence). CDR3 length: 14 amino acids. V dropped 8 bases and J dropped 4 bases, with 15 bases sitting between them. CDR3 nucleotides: TGTGCCAGTTCTCGACAGGCGCCAGGAAACACCATATATTTT. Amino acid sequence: CASSRQAPGNTIYF.

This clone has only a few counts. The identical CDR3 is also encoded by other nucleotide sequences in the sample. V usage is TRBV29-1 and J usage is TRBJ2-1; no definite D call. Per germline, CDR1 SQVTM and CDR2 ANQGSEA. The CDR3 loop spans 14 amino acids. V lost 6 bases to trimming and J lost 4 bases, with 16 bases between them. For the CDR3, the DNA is TGCAGCGTGTTATCCTACGAAACTTACAATGAGCAGTTCTTC. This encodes CSVLSYETYNEQFF.

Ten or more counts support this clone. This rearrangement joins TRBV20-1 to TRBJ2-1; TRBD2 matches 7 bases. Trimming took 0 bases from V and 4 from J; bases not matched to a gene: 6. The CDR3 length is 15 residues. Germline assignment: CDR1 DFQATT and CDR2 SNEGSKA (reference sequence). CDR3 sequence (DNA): TGCAGTGCTAGAGATCCCAGCGGGGCTTACAATGAGCAGTTCTTC. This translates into CSARDPSGAYNEQFF.

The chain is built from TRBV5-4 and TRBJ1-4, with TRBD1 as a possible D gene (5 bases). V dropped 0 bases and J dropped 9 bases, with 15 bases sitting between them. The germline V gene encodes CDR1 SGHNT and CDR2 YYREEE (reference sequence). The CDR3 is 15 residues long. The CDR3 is CASSLEGTSHKKLFF. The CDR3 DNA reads TGTGCCAGCAGCTTGGAGGGGACTTCTCATAAAAAACTGTTTTTT. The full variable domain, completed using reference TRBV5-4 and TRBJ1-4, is ETGVTQSPTHLIKTRGQQVTLRCSSQSGHNTVSWYQQALGQGPQFIFQYYREEENGRGNFPPRFSGLQFPNYSSELNVNALELDDSALYLCASSLEGTSHKKLFFGSGTQLSVL.

CDR3 loop: CASSGQASSYEQYF. The CDR3 DNA reads TGTGCCAGCAGCGGACAGGCTAGCTCCTACGAGCAGTACTTC. This chain links TRBV27 with TRBJ2-7, with 7 bases matching TRBD1. V shed 6 bases, J shed 0 bases, and the junction held 5 bases outside the gene matches. The CDR3 has 14 amino acids. The germline V gene has CDR1 MNHEY and CDR2 SMNVEV (reference sequence).